This T cell receptor (beta chain) was documented in a study of human T cells and chemical hapten exposure. This clonotype was observed many times. Stated time point: patch test 3, about 24 weeks after DPC sensitization. Stated treatment: therapeutic diphenylcyclopropenone sensitization with weekly scalp DPC. TCRdb passed the RACE reads through MiXCR, listing each CDR3 protein once. This table holds about 200,000 distinct CDR3 sequences, around 25% found once. This sample comprised whole blood, obtained in connection with sensitization to the hapten diphenylcyclopropenone (DPC). The source is a woman aged 40 to 50 with alopecia areata. Some clones in this sample may be carry-over from other donors' samples.

CDR3 in DNA: TGTGCCAGCAGCTTGGTGAGCAATCAGCCCCAGCATTTT. Residues: CASSLVSNQPQHF. The chain uses TRBV7-2 and TRBJ1-5; D is uncertain. CDR3 size: 13 residues. The germline gives CDR1 SGHTA, CDR2 FQGNSA. Trimming stripped 3 bases from V and 1 base from J, with 4 bases between.